Listed here are 3 T cell receptor delta chains from one sample, sequenced in a study of γδ T cells in repeated Plasmodium falciparum infection. Gammadelta T cells were flow-sorted from PBMC into Vgamma9/Vdelta2+ and Vdelta2-negative populations for bulk analysis. TCRdb reanalysed the multiplex PCR reads with CATT. The table lists 70,000 to 95,000 delta-chain clones, almost 1.5% of them singletons. Material for sequencing was gamma-delta T cells from blood. These receptors all come from a pool of human donors (malaria-infected and uninfected, not separated).

Worth noting for this clone: This is likely an artifact of a read error, given a far larger clone one base away. At the DNA level, this CDR3 is encoded by other sequences in the same sample as well. The J gene is TRDJ1, the V gene TRDV2; 8 positions match TRDD3. Germline matching of the DNA provided the J gene here, since TCRdb leaves it blank. CDR3 size: 19 residues. The germline V gene encodes CDR1 GEAIGNYY and CDR2 EKD. The CDR3 sequence: CACDTVSGGPKSYTDKLIF. The CDR3 coding sequence is TGTGCCTGCGACACCGTATCTGGGGGACCGAAATCGTACACCGATAAACTCATCTTT.

This clone has more than one count but fewer than ten. This DNA's translation differs at residue 10 from TCRdb's protein, which comes from a much larger clone; a read error is likely, and the protein shown is translated from the DNA. The rearrangement uses TRDV1 and TRDJ1; 7 bases agree with TRDD3. Here the J gene was assigned by germline matching of the DNA, as TCRdb has none. Germline CDR1 is TSWWSYY and CDR2 is QGS. CDR3 length: 16 residues. The V segment lost 9 bases and the J segment 1 base; nucleotides outside the gene matches: 14. CDR3 loop: CALRLGGEGCTDKLIF. CDR3 DNA: TGTGCTCTCCGGCTTGGGGGAGAGGGCTGCACCGATAAACTCATCTTT.

This clone was observed many times. This likely stems from a read error, as it lies one base from a far larger clone. Different DNA sequences within this sample yield the same CDR3. V gene assignment gives TRDV1, but the J gene was left uncalled; TRDD3, the table's D call, was not compared with the DNA. The V gene's germline CDR1 is TSWWSYY and CDR2 QGS. The CDR3 totals 19 residues. CDR3 bases: TGTGCTCTTGGGGAACTAGTATCCGTTGTACTGGGGGACACCGATAAACTCATCTTC. Its translation: CALGELVSVVLGDTDKLIF.